This section outlines one TCR beta chain sequence together with its context. This record comes from a study of blood T cell repertoires in COVID-19. At the level of the study: From the United States, Italy and Spain came samples of acute and convalescent COVID-19. The analysed material was cDNA or gDNA that came from T cells, B-cell-depleted T cells, or PBMCs.

In the source study's methods: Estimated nucleated cell counts came from reference gene primer amplification. Profiled with immunoSEQ multiplex PCR; TCRdb holds only in-frame clones, not every one. That table is the source of V, J and clone size, and D and trimming were worked out from the DNA. The sample records around 170,000 clones, 83% being singletons. The TCR comes from a woman aged 40-49 years with acute or convalescent COVID-19. The sequenced sample consisted of peripheral blood.

The CDR3 DNA reads as TGTGCCAGCACCCCCCGGGGGACAGGGTCGAAAGAGCAGTACTTC. The encoded protein is CASTPRGTGSKEQYF. The chain has TRBV7-9 and TRBJ2-7; 9 bases are shared with TRBD1. Germline CDR1 and CDR2: SEHNR and FQNEAQ (reference sequence). The V segment lost 7 bases and the J segment 7 bases; nucleotides outside the gene matches: 14. The CDR3 runs 15 residues.